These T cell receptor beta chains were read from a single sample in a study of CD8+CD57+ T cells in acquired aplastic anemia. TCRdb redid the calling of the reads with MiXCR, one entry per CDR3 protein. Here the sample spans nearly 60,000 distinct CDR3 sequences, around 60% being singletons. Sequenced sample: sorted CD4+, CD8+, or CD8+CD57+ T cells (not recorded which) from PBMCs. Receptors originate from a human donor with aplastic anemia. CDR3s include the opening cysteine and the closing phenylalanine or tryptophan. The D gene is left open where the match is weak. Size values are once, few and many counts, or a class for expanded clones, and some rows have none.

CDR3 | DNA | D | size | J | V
CASSQARGGTYEQYF | TGCGCCAGCAGCCAGGCCAGGGGGGGGACCTACGAGCAGTACTTC | - | many | TRBJ2-7 | TRBV4-3
CASSYKTGGHGELFF | TGTGCCAGCAGCTATAAGACAGGGGGCCACGGGGAGCTGTTTTTT | TRBD1 | - | TRBJ2-2 | TRBV12-3/TRBV12-4
CASSPSAGTRDEQYF | TGTGCCAGCAGCCCCTCGGCGGGGACGCGGGACGAGCAGTACTTC | - | once | TRBJ2-7 | TRBV5-8
CATSSPWGGNGYTF | TGTGCCACCAGCAGCCCCTGGGGGGGAAATGGCTACACCTTC | - | - | TRBJ1-2 | TRBV15
CASSLWGTTDTQYF | TGTGCCAGCAGCTTATGGGGGACCACAGATACGCAGTATTTT | - | many | TRBJ2-3 | TRBV11-2
CASSQVQRLAFGELFF | TGTGCCAGCAGCCAAGTCCAGAGACTAGCGTTCGGGGAGCTGTTTTTT | TRBD2 | many | TRBJ2-2 | TRBV4-2
CAISESPDYGYTF | TGTGCCATCAGTGAGTCCCCGGATTATGGCTACACCTTC | - | - | TRBJ1-2 | TRBV10-3
CATSRGRSWNEQFF | TGTGCCACCAGCAGAGGCCGATCATGGAATGAGCAGTTCTTC | - | once | TRBJ2-1 | TRBV15
CASSPQGFQPQHF | TGTGCCAGCAGCCCCCAGGGGTTCCAGCCCCAGCATTTT | - | - | TRBJ1-5 | TRBV7-2
CASSGSFRATDTQYF | TGTGCCAGTAGCGGCAGTTTTCGGGCAACAGATACGCAGTATTTT | - | many | TRBJ2-3 | TRBV19